The 14 T cell receptor beta chains below all came from one sample that was sequenced in a study of T cell responses to AZD1222 COVID-19 vaccine. Method: immunoSEQ multiplex PCR; TCRdb's copy keeps in-frame clones and lacks some. The table includes some 97,000 clones, 87% detected once. Sample: peripheral blood, taken on day 0 of AZD1222 vaccination. The receptors were gathered from an adult in good health.

This chain uses TRBV4-3 with TRBJ2-3; 8 bases align to TRBD2. Losses at the gene ends were 0 bases for V and 8 bases for J; bases not matched to a gene: 10. From germline, CDR1 is LGHNA and CDR2 YSLEER. This CDR3 has 16 residues. CDR3 loop: CASSQEARGGSGTQYF. CDR3 sequence (DNA): TGCGCCAGCAGCCAAGAGGCCCGGGGGGGATCGGGTACGCAGTATTTT.

The rearrangement links TRBV19 to TRBJ2-1; D gene unclear. The CDR3 has 12 amino acids. Germline loops: CDR1 LNHDA, CDR2 SQIVND (reference sequence). The V and J ends lost 4 bases and 3 bases respectively, with 4 bases between them. CDR3 DNA sequence: TGTGCCAGTAGTAAGGGCTACAATGAGCAGTTCTTC. Amino acids: CASSKGYNEQFF.

The V call is TRBV6-5, the J call TRBJ1-5, with D unclear. The germline V and J ends were trimmed by 5 bases and 3 bases, with 8 bases remaining between them. Germline CDR1 and CDR2: MNHEY and SVGAGI. The CDR3 totals 13 residues. This CDR3 reads CASSRTPNQPQHF. Here the CDR3 DNA reads TGTGCCAGCAGTCGGACCCCCAATCAGCCCCAGCATTTT.

The rearrangement links TRBV28 to TRBJ2-6, with a possible D match to TRBD1 (5 bases). Germline V CDR1 and CDR2: MDHEN, SYDVKM. CDR3 length: 18 residues. Trimming removed 6 bases from V and 0 bases from J, with 18 bases in between. The chain's CDR3 is CASSPGNPTYSGANVLTF. The CDR3 DNA follows: TGTGCCAGCAGCCCAGGGAATCCGACCTACTCTGGGGCCAACGTCCTGACTTTC.

The V and J genes are TRBV2 and TRBJ2-1; D gene ambiguous. The V end was cut by 6 bases, the J end by 1 base, with 7 bases between. This CDR3 spans 13 amino acids. Germline assignment: CDR1 SNHLY and CDR2 FYNNEI. The CDR3 region has the DNA TGTGCCAGCAGCTACGGGTCCTACAATGAGCAGTTCTTC. Translation gives CASSYGSYNEQFF.

J is TRBJ1-3 and V is TRBV7-8; D is perhaps TRBD1 (6 bases). The ends were cut back, 5 bases at V and 4 bases at J, with 24 bases in the middle. Per the germline V gene, CDR1 is SGHVS and CDR2 is FQNEAQ. The CDR3 is 18 residues long. The CDR3 DNA reads as TGTGCCAGCAGCCCCCGGGGGGGCGGGACGGCGCCGGGAAACACCATATATTTT. Protein sequence: CASSPRGGGTAPGNTIYF.

This clone has only a few counts. The chain links TRBV6-5 to TRBJ1-1; D remains ambiguous. Looked up from germline, CDR1 is MNHEY and CDR2 is SVGAGI. This CDR3 contains 12 residues. V lost 8 bases, J lost 1 base, and 8 bases lay in between. The CDR3 nucleotides read TGTGCCAGCCGCTGGGGGAACACTGAAGCTTTCTTT. Protein product: CASRWGNTEAFF.

The chain carries TRBV6-1 and TRBJ1-6; no clear D gene. CDR3 length equals 13 residues. V lost 2 bases, J lost 6 bases, and 5 bases lay in between. The germline V gene encodes CDR1 MNHNS and CDR2 SASEGT. CDR3 loop: CASSERSNSPLHF. The CDR3 DNA follows: TGTGCCAGCAGTGAACGTAGTAATTCACCCCTCCACTTT.

The chain joins TRBV20-1 to TRBJ1-6, with D hard to call. Germline V gene lookup returns CDR1 DFQATT and CDR2 SNEGSKA (reference sequence). The CDR3 totals 13 residues. Deletions cut 3 bases from V and 7 bases from J, with 10 bases between. CDR3 nucleotides: TGCAGTGCTAGTCTGGTCGGAAATTCACCCCTCCACTTT. Translating gives CSASLVGNSPLHF.

The gene calls are TRBV13 and TRBJ1-3, with D hard to call. CDR1 is PRHDT, CDR2 FYEKMQ, per germline (reference sequence). The ends were cut back, 1 base at V and 0 bases at J, with 7 bases in the middle. The CDR3 covers 15 residues. CDR3 nucleotide sequence: TGTGCCAGCAGCTTAGTAAGAGGCTCTGGAAACACCATATATTTT. Translation: CASSLVRGSGNTIYF.

The genes are TRBV7-3 and TRBJ2-2; 8 bases are a match to TRBD1. This CDR3 region has 16 residues. Germline CDR1 reads SGHTA; CDR2 reads FQGTGA. After removal of 4 bases from V and 4 bases from J, the junction contained 8 bases not matched to a gene. CDR3 region: CASSSEGQVITGELFF. CDR3 DNA sequence: TGTGCCAGCAGCTCAGAGGGACAGGTCATCACCGGGGAGCTGTTTTTT.

The V and J genes are TRBV5-1 and TRBJ1-4; D is unclear. V gave up 7 bases and J gave up 0 bases, with 10 bases separating them. This CDR3 comprises 14 residues. Germline-derived CDR1 and CDR2 are SGHRS and YFSETQ. This CDR3 reads CASSLSATNEKLFF. Written as DNA, the CDR3 is TGCGCCAGCTCGCTTAGTGCAACTAATGAAAAACTGTTTTTT. Using reference TRBV5-1 and TRBJ1-4 for the parts outside the CDR3, the full variable domain is KAGVTQTPRYLIKTRGQQVTLSCSPISGHRSVSWYQQTPGQGLQFLFEYFSETQRNKGNFPGRFSGRQFSNSRSEMNVSTLELGDSALYLCASSLSATNEKLFFGSGTQLSVL.

The chain couples TRBV7-2 to TRBJ2-1; perhaps TRBD2 as D (5 bases). CDR3 length: 15 residues. Germline lookup yields CDR1 SGHTA and CDR2 FQGNSA. The germline V and J ends were trimmed by 3 bases and 5 bases, with 14 bases remaining between them. DNA for the CDR3: TGTGCCAGCAGCTTCAACCCGGGATCAAACAATGAGCAGTTCTTC. Translating it yields CASSFNPGSNNEQFF.

The chain links TRBV2 to TRBJ1-2, with D maybe TRBD1 (5 bases). CDR1 and CDR2 from the germline V gene are SNHLY and FYNNEI. The CDR3 consists of 15 residues. Trimming pared 6 bases from V and 0 bases from J, leaving 14 bases between. CDR3 in amino acids: CASSAFQGSNYGYTF. The CDR3 region has the DNA TGTGCCAGCAGCGCCTTTCAGGGTTCTAACTATGGCTACACCTTC.